The 32 T cell receptor beta chains below come from one sample, sequenced in a study of CXCR3-negative and CXCR3-positive naive CD8 T cells. The libraries of TRB cDNA were prepared using 5' RACE with UMI labels. With the 5' RACE reads reprocessed, TCRdb shows one record per CDR3 protein and no DNA. This sample's clone table lists approximately 62,000 distinct CDR3 sequences. Sequenced input: naive CXCR3- CD8+ T cells from blood. Subset given: CD45RO-CCR7+CD27+CD95- naive CD8+ T cells lacking CXCR3 (TNR3-). All receptors come from a human donor in good health. Some clones in this sample may be carry-over from other donors' samples.

The J gene is TRBJ2-5, the V gene TRBV6-2 or TRBV6-3; the D call of TRBD2 rests on TCRdb alone, since no DNA is present to check it. The CDR3 is 18 amino acids. Germline CDR1 is MNHEY and CDR2 is SVGEGT. The CDR3 loop is CASSYAETGTSVWKTQYF.

The chain combines TRBV29-1 with TRBJ1-2; TCRdb outputs TRBD1, but without DNA this stays unchecked. Germline CDR1 and CDR2: SQVTM and ANQGSEA. This CDR3 has 15 amino acids. This CDR3 reads CSVEDPGQGWYGYTF.

V usage is TRBV19 and J usage is TRBJ2-1. CDR1 LNHDA and CDR2 SQIVND come from the germline V gene (reference sequence). The CDR3 runs to 11 residues. CDR3 loop: CASSIGGEQFF.

The chain combines TRBV7-9 with TRBJ1-1. There are 13 residues in the CDR3. CDR1 and CDR2 (germline): SEHNR, FQNEAQ (reference sequence). The CDR3 sequence: CASNFKVNTEAFF.

The chain recombines TRBV29-1 with TRBJ2-2; TCRdb reports TRBD2, a call that lacks DNA to check it against. This CDR3 is 15 amino acids long. Germline CDR1 and CDR2: SQVTM and ANQGSEA. CDR3 protein: CSVRTSGGETGELFF.

This chain connects TRBV6-2 or TRBV6-3 to TRBJ2-5. CDR3 length: 13 amino acids. Germline CDR1 MNHEY, CDR2 SVGEGT. Here the CDR3 reads CASSYPRQETQYF.

The gene calls are TRBV10-3 and TRBJ2-7. Germline CDR1 and CDR2: ENHRY and SYGVKD. The CDR3 has 14 amino acids. The CDR3 is CAISESTDSYEQYF.

The V gene is TRBV3-1, the J gene TRBJ2-7. Germline loops: CDR1 LGHDT, CDR2 YNNKEL (reference sequence). This CDR3 has 16 amino acids. The CDR3 here is CASSQDWGGSSYEQYF.

The rearrangement joins TRBV29-1 to TRBJ1-3. The CDR3 runs 13 residues. CDR1 is SQVTM, CDR2 ANQGSEA, per germline. The CDR3 here is CSVEDGQAYTIYF.

V and J are TRBV5-1 and TRBJ1-1; the D call of TRBD1 rests on TCRdb alone, since no DNA is present to check it. Germline loops: CDR1 SGHRS, CDR2 YFSETQ. The CDR3 contains 16 residues. The CDR3 region is CASSSTGVRGNTEAFF.

This chain joins TRBV28 and TRBJ2-1; the D gene TCRdb calls, TRBD1, cannot be checked with no DNA. The CDR3 runs to 12 residues. From germline, CDR1 is MDHEN and CDR2 SYDVKM. The CDR3 protein is CASSPLGVEQFF.

The CDR3 sequence is CSVVLWTVVPYTDTQYF. The rearrangement joins TRBV29-1 to TRBJ2-3. The CDR3 is 17 residues long. From germline, CDR1 is SQVTM and CDR2 ANQGSEA.

V and J are TRBV4-2 and TRBJ2-1; TCRdb's assignment of TRBD2 cannot be checked, as there is no DNA. Germline lookup yields CDR1 LGHNA and CDR2 YNFKEQ. This CDR3 region has 17 residues. This chain's CDR3 is CASSHEGGRGVKNEQFF.

The chain has TRBV6-5 and TRBJ2-5; TCRdb reports TRBD2, a call that lacks DNA to check it against. Germline V gene data show CDR1 as MNHEY and CDR2 as SVGAGI. The CDR3 contains 16 residues. The CDR3 here is CASSYSSLAVKETQYF.

The rearrangement links TRBV6-5 to TRBJ2-5. This CDR3 has 13 amino acids. CDR1 is MNHEY and CDR2 is SVGAGI in the germline V gene. The CDR3 reads CASSLVSRETQYF.

The chain joins TRBV7-8 to TRBJ2-1; TCRdb lists TRBD1, though no DNA is available to test this call. This CDR3 comprises 16 residues. The germline CDR1 and CDR2 sequences are SGHVS and FQNEAQ. CDR3 sequence reads: CASSLWGGTGYNEQFF.

J is TRBJ1-1 and V is TRBV6-1; the D call of TRBD1 rests on TCRdb alone, since no DNA is present to check it. The CDR3 sequence is 14 residues long. The germline V gene encodes CDR1 MNHNS and CDR2 SASEGT. Here the CDR3 reads CASEGGQGNTEAFF.

This clonotype shows up as medium-sized by frequency. The chain joins TRBV11-2 to TRBJ2-1; the TCRdb call, TRBD2, lacks DNA for checking. This CDR3 is built from 14 residues. Germline V gene lookup returns CDR1 SGHAT and CDR2 FQNNGV. This CDR3 is CASSLEIPRAEQFF.

The chain employs TRBV7-3 and TRBJ2-3; TCRdb picks TRBD2, but there is no DNA to check that call. This CDR3 region has 18 residues. CDR1 and CDR2 from the germline V gene are SGHTA and FQGTGA. The CDR3 protein is CASSLDAGGGPPSDTQYF.

The chain is built from TRBV5-1 and TRBJ1-3; TCRdb names TRBD1, which stays unverified in the absence of DNA. The CDR3 has 16 amino acids. Germline CDR1 SGHRS, CDR2 YFSETQ. CDR3 residues: CASSQGQVLSGNTIYF. Combining the CDR3 with reference TRBV5-1 and TRBJ1-3 gives the whole variable domain KAGVTQTPRYLIKTRGQQVTLSCSPISGHRSVSWYQQTPGQGLQFLFEYFSETQRNKGNFPGRFSGRQFSNSRSEMNVSTLELGDSALYLCASSQGQVLSGNTIYFGEGSWLTVV.

The rearrangement uses TRBV4-3 and TRBJ1-1. Germline V gene sequence: CDR1 LGHNA, CDR2 YSLEER. The CDR3 has 15 residues. The CDR3 loop is CASSQDLWLGSGAFF.

J is TRBJ2-2 and V is TRBV13; TCRdb's D gene call, TRBD2, goes unchecked for lack of DNA. This CDR3 region has 15 residues. Germline V gene lookup returns CDR1 PRHDT and CDR2 FYEKMQ (reference sequence). Here the CDR3 reads CASQEGGANTGELFF.

The chain has TRBV14 and TRBJ2-2; TCRdb names TRBD1, which stays unverified in the absence of DNA. The V gene's germline CDR1 is SGHDN and CDR2 FVKESK. This CDR3 region has 17 residues. The CDR3 loop reads CASSHFTGTLNTGELFF.

The chain has TRBV6-5 and TRBJ1-1. There are 12 residues in the CDR3. The germline V gene encodes CDR1 MNHEY and CDR2 SVGAGI. The CDR3 region is CASSRGNTEAFF.

The rearrangement joins TRBV7-3 to TRBJ2-7; TCRdb designates TRBD1, a call that cannot be tested without DNA. Per the germline V gene, CDR1 is SGHTA and CDR2 is FQGTGA. The length of the CDR3 is 13 residues. The CDR3 region is CASSPGAGVEQYF.

This rearrangement joins TRBV29-1 to TRBJ1-2; TCRdb lists TRBD1, though no DNA is available to test this call. CDR1 and CDR2 (germline): SQVTM, ANQGSEA. This CDR3 region has 12 residues. The CDR3 sequence: CSVARTGYGYTF.

V is TRBV29-1 and J is TRBJ1-5; the TRBD1 assignment by TCRdb is unverifiable without DNA. Germline V gene lookup returns CDR1 SQVTM and CDR2 ANQGSEA. This CDR3 spans 14 amino acids. The CDR3 loop is CSVVDREDHQPQHF.

The chain employs TRBV14 and TRBJ2-2. Germline V gene sequence: CDR1 SGHDN, CDR2 FVKESK. The CDR3 is made up of 18 amino acids. This CDR3 is CASSQDIFRRPNTGELFF.

V is TRBV29-1 and J is TRBJ1-2; TCRdb's assignment of TRBD1 cannot be checked, as there is no DNA. Germline assignment: CDR1 SQVTM and CDR2 ANQGSEA. The CDR3 runs to 13 residues. The CDR3 is CSVEVGGTYGYTF.

V usage is TRBV29-1 and J usage is TRBJ2-7; TCRdb calls TRBD1, which cannot be checked without DNA. Germline CDR1 and CDR2: SQVTM and ANQGSEA. The CDR3 contains 15 residues. The CDR3 reads CSVESGTGSSGEQYF.

The genes are TRBV7-2 and TRBJ2-5; the TRBD2 assignment by TCRdb is unverifiable without DNA. CDR1 SGHTA and CDR2 FQGNSA come from the germline V gene. The CDR3 sequence is 13 residues long. The CDR3 spells CASSKGLEETQYF.

V gene TRBV10-1 combines with J gene TRBJ2-5; TCRdb picks TRBD1, but there is no DNA to check that call. The CDR3 extends over 14 amino acids. CDR1 WNHNN and CDR2 SYGVQD come from the germline V gene (reference sequence). CDR3 in amino acids: CASSESRGQETQYF.